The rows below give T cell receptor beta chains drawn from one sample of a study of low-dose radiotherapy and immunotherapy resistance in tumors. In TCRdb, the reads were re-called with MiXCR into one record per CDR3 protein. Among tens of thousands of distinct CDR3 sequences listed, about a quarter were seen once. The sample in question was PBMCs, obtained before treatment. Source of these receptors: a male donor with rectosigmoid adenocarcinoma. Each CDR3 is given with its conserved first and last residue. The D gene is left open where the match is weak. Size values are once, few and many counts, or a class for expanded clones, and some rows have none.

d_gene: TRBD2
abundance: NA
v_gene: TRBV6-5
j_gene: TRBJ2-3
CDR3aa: CASSRDYLSTQYF
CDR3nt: TGTGCCAGCAGTCGGGACTACCTTTCCACGCAGTATTTT

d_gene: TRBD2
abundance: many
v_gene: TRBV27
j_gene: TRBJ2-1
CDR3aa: CASRLAGSYNEQFF
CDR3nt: TGTGCCAGCAGATTAGCGGGCTCCTACAATGAGCAGTTCTTC

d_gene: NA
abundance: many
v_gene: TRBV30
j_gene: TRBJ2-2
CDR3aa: CAWRGTANTGELFF
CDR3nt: TGTGCCTGGAGGGGAACAGCGAACACCGGGGAGCTGTTTTTT

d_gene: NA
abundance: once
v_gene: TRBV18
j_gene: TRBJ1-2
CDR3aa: CASSPILLGRIYYGYTF
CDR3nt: TGTGCCAGCTCACCGATTTTGCTGGGGAGGATCTACTATGGCTACACCTTC

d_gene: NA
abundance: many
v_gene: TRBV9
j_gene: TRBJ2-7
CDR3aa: CASSPPTAYEQYF
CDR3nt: TGTGCCAGCAGCCCACCGACCGCCTACGAGCAGTACTTC

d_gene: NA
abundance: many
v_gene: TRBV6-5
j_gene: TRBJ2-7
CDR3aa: CASSYSLISYEQYF
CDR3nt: TGTGCCAGCAGTTACTCCTTAATATCCTACGAGCAGTACTTC

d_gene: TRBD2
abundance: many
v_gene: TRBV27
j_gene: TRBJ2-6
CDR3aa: CASWSGGGANVLTF
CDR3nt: TGTGCCAGCTGGTCGGGAGGTGGGGCCAACGTCCTGACTTTC

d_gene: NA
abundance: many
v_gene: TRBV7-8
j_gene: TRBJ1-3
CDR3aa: CASSPRGSGNTIYF
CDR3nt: TGTGCCAGCAGCCCACGGGGGTCCGGAAACACCATATATTTT

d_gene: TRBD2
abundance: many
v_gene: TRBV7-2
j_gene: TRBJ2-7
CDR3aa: CASSPSGLAAYEQYF
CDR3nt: TGTGCCAGCAGCCCGAGCGGACTAGCGGCTTACGAGCAGTACTTC

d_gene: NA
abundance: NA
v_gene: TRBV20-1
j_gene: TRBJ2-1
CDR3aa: CSARQRTHNEQFF
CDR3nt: TGCAGTGCTAGACAGCGGACTCACAATGAGCAGTTCTTC

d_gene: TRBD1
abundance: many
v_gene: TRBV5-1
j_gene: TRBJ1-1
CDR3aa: CASSFRQGANTEAFF
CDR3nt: TGCGCCAGCAGCTTTCGACAGGGGGCGAACACTGAAGCTTTCTTT

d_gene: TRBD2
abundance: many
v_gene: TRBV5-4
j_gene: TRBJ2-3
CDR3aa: CASSLGLAGVASTDTQYF
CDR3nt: TGTGCCAGCAGCTTGGGACTAGCGGGAGTAGCTAGCACAGATACGCAGTATTTT

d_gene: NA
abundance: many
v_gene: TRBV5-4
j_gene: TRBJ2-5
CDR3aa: CASSSWEETQYF
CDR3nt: TGTGCCAGCAGCTCTTGGGAGGAGACCCAGTACTTC

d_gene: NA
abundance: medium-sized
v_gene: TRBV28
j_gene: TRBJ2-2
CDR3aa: CASSLGGPGELFF
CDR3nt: TGTGCCAGCAGCCTCGGAGGCCCCGGGGAGCTGTTTTTT

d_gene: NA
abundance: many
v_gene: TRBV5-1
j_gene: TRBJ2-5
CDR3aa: CASRAGEETQYF
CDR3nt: TGCGCCAGCCGGGCAGGTGAAGAGACCCAGTACTTC

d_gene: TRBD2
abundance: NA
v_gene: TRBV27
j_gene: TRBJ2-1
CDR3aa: CASTLPGLAGGPSYNEQFF
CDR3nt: TGTGCCAGCACCCTTCCGGGACTAGCGGGAGGGCCGTCCTACAATGAGCAGTTCTTC

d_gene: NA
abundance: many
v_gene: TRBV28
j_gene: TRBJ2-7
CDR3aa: CASSLFHEQYF
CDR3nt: TGTGCCAGCAGTTTATTTCACGAGCAGTACTTC

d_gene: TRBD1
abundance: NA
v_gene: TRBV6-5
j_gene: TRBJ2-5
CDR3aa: CASRAGQGQETQYF
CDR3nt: TGTGCCAGCAGGGCGGGACAGGGCCAAGAGACCCAGTACTTC

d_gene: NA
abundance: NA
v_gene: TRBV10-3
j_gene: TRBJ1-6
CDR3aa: CAIRRDKDAYNSPLHF
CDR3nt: TGTGCCATCAGGAGGGACAAGGACGCCTATAATTCACCCCTCCACTTT

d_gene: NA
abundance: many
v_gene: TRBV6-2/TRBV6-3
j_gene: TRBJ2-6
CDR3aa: CASSDTRLRSSGANVLTF
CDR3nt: TGTGCCAGCAGCGACACCCGGCTGAGGTCATCTGGGGCCAACGTCCTGACTTTC

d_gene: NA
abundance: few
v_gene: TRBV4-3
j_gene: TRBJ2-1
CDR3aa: CASSPPGGRVNNEQFF
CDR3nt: TGCGCCAGCAGCCCGCCCGGGGGGCGCGTAAACAATGAGCAGTTCTTC

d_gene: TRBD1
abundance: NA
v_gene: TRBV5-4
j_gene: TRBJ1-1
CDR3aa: CASSPHRGPNTEAFF
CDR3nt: TGTGCCAGCAGCCCCCACAGGGGGCCCAACACTGAAGCTTTCTTT

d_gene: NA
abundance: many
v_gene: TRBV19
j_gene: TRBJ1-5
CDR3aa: CASSVMGGLSNQPQHF
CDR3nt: TGTGCCAGTAGTGTTATGGGGGGCCTAAGCAATCAGCCCCAGCATTTT

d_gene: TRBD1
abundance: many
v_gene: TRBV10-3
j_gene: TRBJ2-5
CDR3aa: CAVGQVQETQYF
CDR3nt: TGTGCCGTGGGACAGGTCCAAGAGACCCAGTACTTC

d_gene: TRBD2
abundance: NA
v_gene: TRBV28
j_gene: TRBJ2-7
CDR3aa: CASSAGLAGGPGYEQYF
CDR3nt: TGTGCCAGCAGCGCGGGACTAGCGGGAGGGCCGGGTTACGAGCAGTACTTC

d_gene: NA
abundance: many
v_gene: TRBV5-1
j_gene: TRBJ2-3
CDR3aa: CASSLRPDGDTQYF
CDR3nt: TGCGCCAGCAGCTTGCGTCCAGATGGGGATACGCAGTATTTT

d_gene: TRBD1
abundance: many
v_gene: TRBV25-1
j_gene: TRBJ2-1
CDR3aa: CASSARDREYNEQFF
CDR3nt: TGTGCCAGCAGTGCTAGGGACAGGGAGTACAATGAGCAGTTCTTC

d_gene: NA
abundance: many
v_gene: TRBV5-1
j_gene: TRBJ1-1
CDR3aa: CASSDMENEAFF
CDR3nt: TGCGCCAGCAGCGATATGGAGAATGAAGCTTTCTTT

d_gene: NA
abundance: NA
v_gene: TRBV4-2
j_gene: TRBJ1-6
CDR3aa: CASSSRWDSPLHF
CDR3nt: TGTGCCAGCAGCAGTCGGTGGGATTCACCCCTCCACTTT

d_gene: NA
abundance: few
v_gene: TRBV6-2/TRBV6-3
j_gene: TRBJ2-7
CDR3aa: CASSYSLGAGLTYEQYF
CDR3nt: TGTGCCAGCAGTTACTCGCTGGGGGCAGGGCTGACCTACGAGCAGTACTTC

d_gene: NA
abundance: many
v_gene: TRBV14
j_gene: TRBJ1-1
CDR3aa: CASSPRGSRHTEAFF
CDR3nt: TGTGCCAGCAGTCCGAGGGGCAGCCGACACACTGAAGCTTTCTTT

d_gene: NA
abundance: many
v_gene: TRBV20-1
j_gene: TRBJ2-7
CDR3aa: CSARSPSPGDYEQYF
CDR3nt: TGCAGTGCTAGAAGCCCCAGCCCTGGGGACTACGAGCAGTACTTC

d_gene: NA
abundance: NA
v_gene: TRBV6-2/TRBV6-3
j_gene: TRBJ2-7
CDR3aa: CASSPNSPGQGYEQYF
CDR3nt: TGTGCCAGCAGTCCCAATAGTCCCGGCCAGGGATACGAGCAGTACTTC

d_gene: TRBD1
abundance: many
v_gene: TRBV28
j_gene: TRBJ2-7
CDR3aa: CASSLEPGQGSDEQYF
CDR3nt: TGTGCCAGCAGTCTAGAACCGGGACAGGGTAGCGACGAGCAGTACTTC

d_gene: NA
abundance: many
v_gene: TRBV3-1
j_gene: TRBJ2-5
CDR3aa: CASSRYGQETQYF
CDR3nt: TGTGCCAGCAGCCGTTACGGGCAGGAGACCCAGTACTTC

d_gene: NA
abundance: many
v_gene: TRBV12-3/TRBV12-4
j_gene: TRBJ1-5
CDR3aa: CASRRGNQPQHF
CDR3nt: TGTGCCAGCAGGAGGGGTAATCAGCCCCAGCATTTT

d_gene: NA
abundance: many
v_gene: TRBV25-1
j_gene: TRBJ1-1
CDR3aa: CASSDSVGRRYTEAFF
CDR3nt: TGTGCCAGCAGTGATTCCGTCGGCAGGAGGTACACTGAAGCTTTCTTT

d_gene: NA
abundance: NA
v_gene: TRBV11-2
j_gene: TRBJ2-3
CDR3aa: CASSPGRGRDTQYF
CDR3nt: TGTGCCAGCAGCCCGGGGCGCGGTAGAGATACGCAGTATTTT

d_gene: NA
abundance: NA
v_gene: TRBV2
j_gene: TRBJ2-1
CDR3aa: CASRYSFEQFF
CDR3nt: TGTGCCAGCAGGTACAGTTTTGAGCAGTTCTTC

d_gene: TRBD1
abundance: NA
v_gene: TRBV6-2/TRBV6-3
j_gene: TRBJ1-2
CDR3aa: CASSPGGTGTYGYTF
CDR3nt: TGTGCCAGCAGCCCCGGTGGGACAGGGACCTATGGCTACACCTTC

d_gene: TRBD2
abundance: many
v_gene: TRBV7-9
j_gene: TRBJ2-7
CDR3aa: CASSPRGGAEQYF
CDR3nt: TGTGCCAGCAGCCCCCGGGGGGGCGCCGAGCAGTACTTC

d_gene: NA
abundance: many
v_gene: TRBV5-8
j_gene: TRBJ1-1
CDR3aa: CARIRWPKNTEAFF
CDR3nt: TGTGCCAGGATACGGTGGCCAAAGAACACTGAAGCTTTCTTT

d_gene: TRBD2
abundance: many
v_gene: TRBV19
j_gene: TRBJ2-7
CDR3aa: CASQKTSGIIPHEQYF
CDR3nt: TGTGCCAGCCAGAAGACTAGCGGGATAATCCCCCACGAGCAGTACTTC

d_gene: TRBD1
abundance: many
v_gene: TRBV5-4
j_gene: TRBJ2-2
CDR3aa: CASSQDRGHSTGELFF
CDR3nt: TGTGCCAGCAGCCAAGACAGGGGGCATAGCACCGGGGAGCTGTTTTTT

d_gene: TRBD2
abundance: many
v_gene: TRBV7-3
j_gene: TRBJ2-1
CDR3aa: CASQASGYNEQFF
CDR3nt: TGTGCCAGCCAGGCTAGCGGCTACAATGAGCAGTTCTTC

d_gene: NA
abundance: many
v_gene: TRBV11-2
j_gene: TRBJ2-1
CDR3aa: CASSLELVLGEQFF
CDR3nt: TGTGCCAGCAGCTTAGAACTAGTTCTAGGTGAGCAGTTCTTC

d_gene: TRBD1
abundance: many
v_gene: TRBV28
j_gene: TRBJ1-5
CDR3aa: CASSTGTGISNQPQHF
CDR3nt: TGTGCCAGCAGTACAGGGACAGGGATTAGCAATCAGCCCCAGCATTTT

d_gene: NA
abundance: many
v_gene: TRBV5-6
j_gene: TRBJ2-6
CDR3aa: CASSSRGRGANVLTF
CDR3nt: TGTGCCAGCAGCTCTAGGGGGAGAGGGGCCAACGTCCTGACTTTC

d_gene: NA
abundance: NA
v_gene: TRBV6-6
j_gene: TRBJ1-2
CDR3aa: CASSVDRDPLYGYTF
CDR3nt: TGTGCCAGCAGTGTCGACAGAGATCCCCTCTATGGCTACACCTTC

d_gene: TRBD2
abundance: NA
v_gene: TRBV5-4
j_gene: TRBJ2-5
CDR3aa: CASSLGGLAGGLETQYF
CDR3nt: TGTGCCAGCAGCTTGGGGGGACTAGCGGGAGGGTTAGAGACCCAGTACTTC

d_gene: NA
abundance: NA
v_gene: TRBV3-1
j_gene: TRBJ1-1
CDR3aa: CASSQVGLSAFF
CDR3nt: TGTGCCAGCAGCCAAGTGGGCCTGAGTGCTTTCTTT